These 30 T cell receptor beta chains share one sample of origin, sequenced in a study of regulatory T cells in long-lasting Graves disease (dated by TCRdb to about 2021). The protocol used for the library was multiplex PCR. TCRdb lists the instrument as Illumina HiSeq 4000. TCR beta libraries were built with iRepertoire HTBI primers and Arm-PCR amplification of CDR3 regions. Clones were called with MiXCR by TCRdb after fastp trimmed the public reads at Q25, and only in-frame beta chains were retained. CDR3 protein sequences are deduplicated, and each keeps its most common genes and DNA. The sample table contains 700,000 or so distinct CDR3 sequences; only one count was recorded for roughly 30% of them. The ten largest clones take up under 55% of the sample. What the time point label conveys for this sample: persistent/refractory GD, antithyroid drugs over 5 years with positive TRAb. RNA was extracted from PBMCs in TRIzol for both TCR sequencing and RNA sequencing.

The sample here was peripheral blood mononuclear cells (PBMCs), taken when the disease was refractory, from a patient treated with antithyroid drugs. The receptors shown here come from a female donor with Graves disease.

Many counts were recorded for this clonotype. This rearrangement joins TRBV28 to TRBJ2-5; TRBD1 aligns across 8 bases. With 5 bases clipped from V and 5 bases from J, the junction kept 7 bases outside the gene matches. The germline V gene has CDR1 MDHEN and CDR2 SYDVKM. The CDR3 consists of 14 residues. DNA of the CDR3: TGTGCCAGCAGTCCGACAGGGGCTGGGGAGACCCAGTACTTC. It codes for CASSPTGAGETQYF. The variable domain in full, with the rest retrieved from reference TRBV28 and TRBJ2-5, is DVKVTQSSRYLVKRTGEKVFLECVQDMDHENMFWYRQDPGLGLRLIYFSYDVKMKEKGDIPEGYSVSREKKERFSLILESASTNQTSMYLCASSPTGAGETQYFGPGTRLLVL.

The chain combines TRBV6-1 with TRBJ1-2; D gene uncertain. The germline V gene has CDR1 MNHNS and CDR2 SASEGT. This CDR3 spans 15 amino acids. Trimming took off 4 bases at V and 7 bases at J, with 19 bases between the two ends. The CDR3 nucleotides are TGTGCCAGCAGTGGCCCGGGCCTTTCCCCTTCTGGCTACACCTTC. It encodes CASSGPGLSPSGYTF.

J is TRBJ2-7 and V is TRBV20-1; 10 positions agree with TRBD2. The length of the CDR3 is 17 residues. V lost 6 bases, J lost 3 bases, and 17 bases stayed unmatched. Germline CDR1 is DFQATT and CDR2 is SNEGSKA (reference sequence). In nucleotides, the CDR3 is TGCAGTGCCCCCCTCCGCCTAGCGGGAGTGGGGATCTACGAGCAGTACTTC. Encoded protein: CSAPLRLAGVGIYEQYF.

This clonotype was seen a few times. The CDR3 DNA reads TGTGCCAGCAGCCAAGTTTTCACCGGGGAGCTGTTTTTT. This encodes CASSQVFTGELFF. The gene calls are TRBV3-1 and TRBJ2-2; the D is unclear. Looked up from germline, CDR1 is LGHDT and CDR2 is YNNKEL (reference sequence). The CDR3 spans 13 residues. Trimming stripped 1 base from V and 4 bases from J, with 4 bases between.

The J gene is TRBJ2-5, the V gene TRBV3-1; 7 nucleotides line up with TRBD1. J lost 4 bases, V lost 4 bases, and 12 bases had no gene match. Germline CDR1 reads LGHDT; CDR2 reads YNNKEL (reference sequence). This CDR3 spans 16 amino acids. The CDR3, as DNA: TGTGCCAGCAGCCCAGGACAGGCCTCAACTTCAGAGACCCAGTACTTC. This translates into CASSPGQASTSETQYF.

The CDR3 region has the DNA TGCGCCAGCCAGCCCGGGACAGGGACCTACGAGCAGTACTTC. Translating it yields CASQPGTGTYEQYF. This chain joins TRBV10-1 and TRBJ2-7; TRBD1 agrees at 9 bases. V lost 8 bases and J lost 2; bases outside the gene matches: 7. CDR3 size: 14 residues. Per the germline V gene, CDR1 is WNHNN and CDR2 is SYGVQD (reference sequence).

Only a few counts were recorded for this clonotype. This chain uses TRBV6-1 with TRBJ1-2, with D possibly TRBD1 on 6 matching bases. Germline loops: CDR1 MNHNS, CDR2 SASEGT. The CDR3 extends over 12 amino acids. Trimming left V 4 bases short and J 9 bases short, with 12 bases between. CDR3 sequence: CASSANRVSYTF. CDR3 in DNA: TGTGCCAGCAGTGCCAACAGGGTGAGCTACACCTTC.

This sequence joins TRBV29-1 and TRBJ2-7; D might be TRBD1 (6 bases). With 7 bases removed from V and 7 bases from J, the gap between germline ends came to 14 bases. Germline CDR1 is SQVTM and CDR2 is ANQGSEA. The CDR3 runs 11 residues. CDR3 coding DNA: TGCAGCGGGGTGACAGGAGGTGAGCAGTACTTC. It yields the protein CSGVTGGEQYF.

The rearrangement uses TRBV19 and TRBJ1-5, with a tentative D call TRBD1 (5 bases). Trimming pared 5 bases from V and 2 bases from J, leaving 16 bases between. Germline-derived CDR1 and CDR2 are LNHDA and SQIVND (reference sequence). The CDR3 length is 16 residues. Here the CDR3 DNA reads TGTGCCAGTAGTCAGGAGGGGATGACGGGCAATCAGCCCCAGCATTTT. This translates into CASSQEGMTGNQPQHF.

The CDR3 region is CASSAGTPYEQYF. The CDR3 nucleotides read TGCGCCAGCAGCGCCGGGACACCATACGAGCAGTACTTC. The chain carries TRBV5-1 and TRBJ2-7; TRBD1 might be the D (6 bases). V was clipped by 4 bases and J by 4 bases, with 12 bases between them. Per the germline V gene, CDR1 is SGHRS and CDR2 is YFSETQ. There are 13 residues in the CDR3.

The chain recombines TRBV2 with TRBJ1-2, with 8 bases lining up with TRBD1. The CDR3 totals 12 residues. Germline CDR1 is SNHLY and CDR2 is FYNNEI. The junction had 10 bases not matched to a gene; V was cut back by 9 bases and J by 10 bases. The CDR3 loop is CASASGQGLYTF. CDR3 nucleotides: TGTGCCAGTGCGTCAGGACAGGGCCTCTACACCTTC. The variable domain in full, completed from reference TRBV2 and TRBJ1-2, reads EPEVTQTPSHQVTQMGQEVILRCVPISNHLYFYWYRQILGQKVEFLVSFYNNEISEKSEIFDDQFSVERPDGSNFTLKIRSTKLEDSAMYFCASASGQGLYTFGSGTRLTVV.

This chain joins TRBV11-2 and TRBJ2-4, with TRBD2 matching over 7 bases. In germline, CDR1 is SGHAT, CDR2 FQNNGV. The CDR3 loop spans 13 amino acids. V lost 5 bases to trimming and J lost 7 bases; unmatched junction nucleotides: 5. Here the CDR3 DNA reads TGTGCCAGCAGCGAAAGAGCGGGGAACATTCAGTACTTC. Its translation: CASSERAGNIQYF.

This clonotype occurred many times. The chain uses TRBV11-2 and TRBJ2-5, with D hard to call. There are 14 residues in the CDR3. V dropped 2 bases and J dropped 2 bases, with 9 bases sitting between them. Germline CDR1 SGHAT, CDR2 FQNNGV. The DNA for the CDR3 is TGTGCCAGCAGCTTATTAAACGTGCAAGAGACCCAGTACTTC. This gives the protein CASSLLNVQETQYF.

This clonotype was observed many times. The V gene is TRBV2, the J gene TRBJ2-7; D unresolved. Germline V gives CDR1 SNHLY, CDR2 FYNNEI. The germline V and J ends were trimmed by 7 bases and 0 bases, with 10 bases remaining between them. This CDR3 spans 13 amino acids. CDR3 nucleotides: TGTGCCAGCATCCGGACGGACTCCTACGAGCAGTACTTC. Translated: CASIRTDSYEQYF.

Note on this clonotype: A read error is the likely source, as a far larger clone sits one nucleotide away. The chain couples TRBV7-9 to TRBJ1-5; no clear D gene. The CDR3 extends over 15 amino acids. The germline CDR1 and CDR2 sequences are SEHNR and FQNEAQ (reference sequence). The CDR3 loop is CASSPTDGSNRPQHF. CDR3 coding DNA: TGTGCCAGCAGCCCTACAGACGGTAGCAATCGGCCCCAGCATTTT.

At least ten counts were recorded for this clonotype. The chain has TRBV12-3 or TRBV12-4 and TRBJ1-2; no clear D gene. The V and J ends lost 2 bases and 3 bases respectively, with 13 bases between them. CDR3 length equals 15 residues. The chain's CDR3 is CASSLPGPTHYGYTF. For the CDR3, the DNA is TGTGCCAGCAGTTTACCTGGACCGACGCACTATGGCTACACCTTC.

This clonotype was seen more than once but under ten times. This chain joins TRBV25-1 and TRBJ2-3, with D tentatively TRBD2 (7 bases). Germline V gives CDR1 MGHDK, CDR2 SYGVNS. The V and J ends lost 1 base and 6 bases respectively, with 20 bases between them. The CDR3 runs to 17 residues. CDR3 sequence reads: CASSEFRAGHRTDTQYF. CDR3 bases: TGTGCCAGCAGTGAATTTAGAGCGGGACATCGGACTGATACGCAGTATTTT.

This clonotype was seen more than once but under ten times. In DNA form, the CDR3 reads TGCAGTGCGTTAGCTGGAGCAGAGACCCAGTACTTC. The encoded protein is CSALAGAETQYF. The V call is TRBV20-1, the J call TRBJ2-5; D unresolved. V lost 6 bases and J 4 bases, leaving 12 bases between the germline ends. This CDR3 has 12 amino acids. Germline V gene lookup returns CDR1 DFQATT and CDR2 SNEGSKA (reference sequence).

J is TRBJ1-1 and V is TRBV9, with D maybe TRBD1 (6 bases). The germline V and J ends were trimmed by 3 bases and 6 bases, with 18 bases remaining between them. CDR1 and CDR2 from the germline V gene are SGDLS and YYNGEE. The CDR3 extends over 15 amino acids. The CDR3 region is CASSGLLTGTAEAFF. The CDR3 nucleotides are TGTGCCAGCAGCGGGCTCCTGACAGGAACCGCTGAAGCTTTCTTT.

Ten or more counts support this clonotype. The chain combines TRBV6-1 with TRBJ2-7; D may be TRBD1 (6 bases). Deletions cut 2 bases from V and 5 bases from J, with 10 bases between. The CDR3 contains 13 residues. CDR1 and CDR2 (germline): MNHNS, SASEGT. DNA of the CDR3: TGTGCCAGCAGTGAAACAGGGTCGAACGAGCAGTACTTC. Its protein product is CASSETGSNEQYF.

The V gene is TRBV28, the J gene TRBJ1-3; 8 bases are shared with TRBD1. The CDR3 runs 18 residues. CDR1 is MDHEN and CDR2 is SYDVKM in the germline V gene. Trimming took 6 bases from V and 5 from J; bases not matched to a gene: 18. The CDR3 loop reads CASRASPGTGQQRNTIYF. The CDR3 region has the DNA TGTGCCAGCAGGGCTAGTCCCGGGACAGGTCAACAACGAAACACCATATATTTT.

This clonotype was counted between two and nine times. This may be a read error, as it is one base from a much larger clone. The genes are TRBV20-1 and TRBJ2-5; no clear D gene. The CDR3 has 12 residues. Germline V gene data show CDR1 as DFQATT and CDR2 as SNEGSKA (reference sequence). CDR3 amino acids: CSARVRKEAQYF. The CDR3 DNA is TGCAGTGCTAGAGTCCGGAAAGAGGCCCAGTACTTC.

The chain joins TRBV30 to TRBJ2-7; D is undetermined. V was cut by 2 bases and J by 3 bases, with 8 bases left in between. The CDR3 loop spans 12 amino acids. CDR1 GTSNPN and CDR2 SVGIG come from the germline V gene (reference sequence). The CDR3 DNA sequence: TGTGCCTGGAGTCCTGGATACTACGAGCAGTACTTC. This translates into CAWSPGYYEQYF.

This clonotype has more than one count but fewer than ten. A read error may account for a junction end that differs from germline. This chain uses TRBV2 with TRBJ2-5; D is possibly TRBD2 (6 bases). Germline CDR1 SNHLY, CDR2 FYNNEI. The CDR3 length is 13 residues. As DNA, the CDR3 is TGTGCCAGCAGCCGGGGAGGAACGGAGACCCAGTGCTTC. This gives the protein CASSRGGTETQCF.

The chain links TRBV28 to TRBJ1-1, with 7 bases aligning to TRBD1. The CDR3 length is 16 residues. Germline lookup yields CDR1 MDHEN and CDR2 SYDVKM. V shed 5 bases and J 0 bases; nucleotides not matched to a gene: 9. The CDR3 nucleotides are TGTGCCAGCAGTGCCCGACAGGGTATCATGAACACTGAAGCTTTCTTT. This translates into CASSARQGIMNTEAFF.

This clonotype appeared a few times. This chain joins TRBV10-1 and TRBJ1-5; 8 bases fit TRBD1. Germline trimming cut 2 bases from V and 7 bases from J; bases unmatched to any gene: 16. The germline CDR1 and CDR2 sequences are WNHNN and SYGVQD (reference sequence). CDR3 length equals 18 residues. CDR3 in DNA: TGCGCCAGCAGTGAGATTCGGGTCAGGGGGCGCGGAGGGCAGCCCCAGCATTTT. This translates into CASSEIRVRGRGGQPQHF.

The chain carries TRBV12-3 or TRBV12-4 and TRBJ2-5; D is perhaps TRBD2 (6 bases). The CDR3 covers 15 residues. V shed 2 bases and J shed 5 bases, with 15 bases lying between them. This CDR3 reads CASSLNSGGGETQYF. The CDR3, as DNA: TGTGCCAGCAGTTTAAATTCTGGGGGAGGTGAGACCCAGTACTTC.

This clonotype has more than one count but fewer than ten. The gene calls are TRBV6-1 and TRBJ1-1; unclear D gene. The CDR3 has 12 residues. Germline V gives CDR1 MNHNS, CDR2 SASEGT. V lost 7 bases and J lost 10, with 16 bases in between. CDR3 nucleotides: TGTGCCAGCACAGCAACAACCGCTGGAGCTTTCTTT. It codes for CASTATTAGAFF.

This clonotype has just a few counts. V and J are TRBV6-1 and TRBJ2-7; 10 nucleotides line up with TRBD2. Per the germline V gene, CDR1 is MNHNS and CDR2 is SASEGT. Trimming took 6 bases from V and 6 from J; bases not matched to a gene: 8. This CDR3 region has 14 residues. The CDR3 is CASRKAGGPSEQYF. Here the CDR3 DNA reads TGTGCCAGCAGGAAAGCGGGAGGGCCTAGCGAGCAGTACTTC.

This clonotype has a single count. V usage is TRBV29-1 and J usage is TRBJ1-1; 8 nucleotides line up with TRBD1. With 2 bases clipped from V and 4 bases from J, the junction kept 3 bases outside the gene matches. CDR1 SQVTM and CDR2 ANQGSEA come from the germline V gene. CDR3 length: 13 residues. CDR3 sequence reads: CSVEKGQGTEAFF. The DNA for the CDR3 is TGCAGCGTTGAAAAAGGACAGGGCACTGAAGCTTTCTTT.